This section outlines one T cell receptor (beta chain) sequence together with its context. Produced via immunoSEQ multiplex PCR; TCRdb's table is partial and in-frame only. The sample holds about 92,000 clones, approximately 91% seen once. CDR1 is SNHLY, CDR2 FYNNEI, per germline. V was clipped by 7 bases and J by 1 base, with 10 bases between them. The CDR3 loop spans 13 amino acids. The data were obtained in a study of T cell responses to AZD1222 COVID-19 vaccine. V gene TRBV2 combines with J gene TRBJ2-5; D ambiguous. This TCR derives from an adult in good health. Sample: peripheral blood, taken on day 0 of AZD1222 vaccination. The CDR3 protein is CASTEPFQETQYF. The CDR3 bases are TGTGCCAGCACGGAACCATTCCAAGAGACCCAGTACTTC.